These 27 T cell receptor beta chains were all obtained from the same sample, sequenced in a study of TIL therapy for anti-PD-1-resistant metastatic lung cancer. Time point: pre-treatment sample, taken before nivolumab and TIL therapy. This was the immunoSEQ v3 assay. Data came from immunoSEQ multiplex PCR; TCRdb stores just in-frame clones and leaves some out. The profile shows some 16,000 clones, less than 80% of them singletons. Sequenced here: blood, sampled at baseline. The receptor set was obtained from a person aged 25-79 years with non-small cell lung cancer.

The chain recombines TRBV9 with TRBJ2-1; D gene uncertain. V lost 4 bases to trimming and J lost 0 bases, with 11 bases between them. The CDR3 totals 15 residues. Germline loops: CDR1 SGDLS, CDR2 YYNGEE. CDR3 nucleotides: TGTGCCAGCAGCCCAGACTTGATCTCCTACAATGAGCAGTTCTTC. Translating it yields CASSPDLISYNEQFF.

The V gene is TRBV7-9, the J gene TRBJ2-1, with D possibly matching TRBD2 (5 bases). This CDR3 spans 15 amino acids. The V and J ends lost 6 bases and 0 bases respectively, with 12 bases between them. Germline values: CDR1 SEHNR, CDR2 FQNEAQ (reference sequence). The CDR3 here is CASSESGSSYNEQFF. CDR3 nucleotide sequence: TGTGCCAGCAGTGAGAGCGGAAGCTCCTACAATGAGCAGTTCTTC.

The chain combines TRBV5-5 with TRBJ2-5; 8 nucleotides align to TRBD2. The CDR3 length is 16 residues. V was pared by 6 bases and J by 0 bases, with 10 bases of the junction left unmatched. Per germline, CDR1 SGHKS and CDR2 YYEKEE (reference sequence). The CDR3 DNA follows: TGTGCCAGCAAGTGGGCCGCGGGGGGCAACCAAGAGACCCAGTACTTC. Protein: CASKWAAGGNQETQYF.

This chain joins TRBV6-5 and TRBJ1-1, with D uncertain. V was pared by 2 bases and J by 0 bases, with 10 bases between. The V gene's germline CDR1 is MNHEY and CDR2 SVGAGI. This CDR3 comprises 15 residues. The CDR3 DNA sequence: TGTGCCAGCAGTTACAGTCGACCGATGAACACTGAAGCTTTCTTT. It codes for CASSYSRPMNTEAFF.

The V call is TRBV10-3, the J call TRBJ2-5; D is possibly TRBD1 or TRBD2 (5 bases each). CDR1 is ENHRY, CDR2 SYGVKD, per germline. There are 13 residues in the CDR3. Trimming shortened V by 9 bases and J by 1 base, and 12 bases separated the two germline ends. DNA for the CDR3: TGTGCCATAAGCAGGGACCCCCAAGAGACCCAGTACTTC. Its protein product is CAISRDPQETQYF.

This chain joins TRBV27 and TRBJ2-7; D unclear. This CDR3 region has 15 residues. Germline V gives CDR1 MNHEY, CDR2 SMNVEV (reference sequence). V lost 5 bases and J 3 bases, leaving 17 bases between the germline ends. The CDR3 loop reads CASSRIQGSYYEQYF. The CDR3 bases are TGTGCCAGCAGTCGCATTCAAGGGTCCTACTACGAGCAGTACTTC.

This clone was recorded only once. The chain employs TRBV11-3 and TRBJ2-5, with D tentatively TRBD1 (6 bases). V was shortened by 5 bases and J by 2 bases, with 12 bases between the two germline ends. The CDR3 consists of 14 residues. Germline loops: CDR1 SGHNT, CDR2 YENEEA. The CDR3 sequence is CASSHRTEQETQYF. CDR3 nucleotides: TGTGCCAGCAGCCATCGGACAGAACAAGAGACCCAGTACTTC. Filled out from reference TRBV11-3 and TRBJ2-5, the complete variable domain reads EAGVVQSPRYKIIEKKQPVAFWCNPISGHNTLYWYLQNLGQGPELLIRYENEEAVDDSQLPKDRFSAERLKGVDSTLKIQPAELGDSAVYLCASSHRTEQETQYFGPGTRLLVL.

This chain joins TRBV27 and TRBJ2-4; 8 bases line up with TRBD1. With V trimmed by 8 bases and J by 0 bases, 3 bases remained unmatched. Germline V gene data show CDR1 as MNHEY and CDR2 as SMNVEV (reference sequence). CDR3 length equals 14 residues. CDR3 DNA sequence: TGTGCCAGCGGGACAGGACTAGCCAAAAACATTCAGTACTTC. Translating it yields CASGTGLAKNIQYF.

The chain is built from TRBV11-1 and TRBJ2-6, with D perhaps TRBD2 (6 bases). V was clipped by 6 bases and J by 1 base, with 10 bases between them. CDR1 and CDR2 (germline): SGHAT, FQDESV (reference sequence). CDR3 length equals 15 residues. CDR3 sequence: CASRALASGANVLTF. DNA for the CDR3: TGTGCCAGCAGAGCCCTAGCGTCTGGGGCCAACGTCCTGACTTTC.

V and J are TRBV13 and TRBJ2-7; D is ambiguous. Germline V CDR1 and CDR2: PRHDT, FYEKMQ (reference sequence). V lost 0 bases and J 1 base, leaving 10 bases between the germline ends. The CDR3 covers 15 residues. The CDR3 protein is CASSLGGSFSYEQYF. The DNA of the CDR3 is TGTGCCAGCAGCTTAGGAGGATCCTTTTCCTACGAGCAGTACTTC.

The chain carries TRBV11-1 and TRBJ1-2; D gene uncertain. V lost 5 bases and J lost 6, with 10 bases in between. Looked up from germline, CDR1 is SGHAT and CDR2 is FQDESV (reference sequence). This CDR3 spans 12 amino acids. DNA for the CDR3: TGTGCCAGCAGCGCGTTTAGGGATGGCTACACCTTC. This encodes CASSAFRDGYTF. Together with reference TRBV11-1 and TRBJ1-2, the CDR3 gives the full variable domain: EAEVAQSPRYKITEKSQAVAFWCDPISGHATLYWYRQILGQGPELLVQFQDESVVDDSQLPKDRFSAERLKGVDSTLKIQPAELGDSAMYLCASSAFRDGYTFGSGTRLTVV.

Concerning this clone: Mismatch with germline at one junction end may stem from a read error. The rearrangement links TRBV7-9 to TRBJ2-7; TRBD2 aligns across 9 bases. The CDR3 has 13 amino acids. Germline V gene data show CDR1 as SEHNR and CDR2 as FQNEAQ (reference sequence). The CDR3 protein is CASRGREPYEHYF. The CDR3 DNA sequence: TGTGCCAGCCGCGGGAGGGAGCCCTACGAGCATTACTTC. Filled out from reference TRBV7-9 and TRBJ2-7, the complete variable domain reads DTGVSQNPRHKITKRGQNVTFRCDPISEHNRLYWYRQTLGQGPEFLTYFQNEAQLEKSRLLSDRFSAERPKGSFSTLEIQRTEQGDSAMYLCASRGREPYEHYFGPGTRLTVT.

V and J are TRBV29-1 and TRBJ2-3; 9 bases map to TRBD2. The CDR3 totals 14 residues. Germline CDR1 is SQVTM and CDR2 is ANQGSEA. V lost 1 base to trimming and J lost 7 bases; unmatched junction nucleotides: 6. The CDR3 nucleotides are TGCAGCGTTGAAGGGCGGGGGGGCGGTTATACGCAGTATTTT. Residues: CSVEGRGGGYTQYF.

The V gene is TRBV11-2, the J gene TRBJ1-3; 7 nucleotides match TRBD1. The CDR3 has 14 residues. CDR1 and CDR2 (germline): SGHAT, FQNNGV. V dropped 5 bases and J dropped 3; count of bases not matched to a gene: 4. CDR3 in amino acids: CASSHRGGGNTIYF. The CDR3 bases are TGTGCCAGCAGCCACAGGGGCGGTGGAAACACCATATATTTT.

The chain recombines TRBV6-5 with TRBJ1-5; tentative D call: TRBD1 (5 bases). CDR1 and CDR2 from the germline V gene are MNHEY and SVGAGI. CDR3 length equals 14 residues. V was shortened by 6 bases and J by 2 bases, with 11 bases between the two germline ends. The DNA of the CDR3 is TGTGCCAGCAGACGAGGGGATGGCAATCAGCCCCAGCATTTT. This encodes CASRRGDGNQPQHF.

The chain is built from TRBV21-1 and TRBJ2-5; no check of the table's D call, TRBD2, against the DNA was made. TRBV21-1 is a pseudogene locus. The CDR3 is made up of 17 amino acids. For the CDR3, the DNA is TGTGCCAGCAGCAAAAGGGTTCCGGACTCACCGAGGGAGACCCAGTACTTC. Translating it yields CASSKRVPDSPRETQYF.

This clone showed up just a few times. This rearrangement joins TRBV9 to TRBJ2-5; D call uncertain. Trimming stripped 0 bases from V and 0 bases from J, with 6 bases between. The germline CDR1 and CDR2 sequences are SGDLS and YYNGEE. This CDR3 has 14 residues. DNA for the CDR3: TGTGCCAGCAGCGTAGGTGGCAACCAAGAGACCCAGTACTTC. As protein: CASSVGGNQETQYF.

In this sample, this clone turned up once. The DNA of the CDR3 is TGCGCCAGCAGCCCGGGGGGACTCCAAGAGACCCAGTACTTC. Translating gives CASSPGGLQETQYF. The chain employs TRBV5-1 and TRBJ2-5; TRBD2 agrees at 7 bases. Germline V gene lookup returns CDR1 SGHRS and CDR2 YFSETQ. V lost 4 bases, J lost 1 base, and 4 bases stayed unmatched. CDR3 size: 14 residues.

The chain links TRBV7-2 to TRBJ1-5; tentative D call: TRBD1 (6 bases). The CDR3 runs 15 residues. Looked up from germline, CDR1 is SGHTA and CDR2 is FQGNSA. V was cut by 0 bases and J by 6 bases, with 12 bases left in between. The CDR3: CASSLALGGGQPQHF. As DNA, the CDR3 is TGTGCCAGCAGCTTAGCCTTGGGGGGCGGTCAGCCCCAGCATTTT.

This clone was counted only a few times. The V gene is TRBV28, the J gene TRBJ2-5; the D gene is possibly TRBD2 (6 bases). CDR3 length: 15 amino acids. CDR1 is MDHEN, CDR2 SYDVKM, per germline. Trimming shortened V by 3 bases and J by 2 bases, and 13 bases separated the two germline ends. CDR3 loop: CASSFKGGWQETQYF. The CDR3 DNA reads TGTGCCAGCAGTTTTAAGGGAGGTTGGCAAGAGACCCAGTACTTC.

The V call is TRBV10-1, the J call TRBJ2-7; D remains unclear. Trimming stripped 6 bases from V and 3 bases from J, with 9 bases between. Germline values: CDR1 WNHNN, CDR2 SYGVQD (reference sequence). This CDR3 comprises 12 residues. The CDR3 nucleotides are TGCGCCAGCAGCCCACCGGGCTACGAGCAGTACTTC. This sequence encodes CASSPPGYEQYF.

This clone was picked up one time. The chain is built from TRBV7-2 and TRBJ2-5, with TRBD2 identical over 14 bases. After removal of 4 bases from V and 5 bases from J, the junction contained 9 bases not matched to a gene. Germline CDR1 reads SGHTA; CDR2 reads FQGNSA. The CDR3 extends over 17 amino acids. The CDR3 DNA sequence: TGTGCCAGCAGCTACGGGGGACTAGCGGGGGCCGGGGAGACCCAGTACTTC. Translated, it gives CASSYGGLAGAGETQYF. Supplemented by reference TRBV7-2 and TRBJ2-5, the full variable domain reads GAGVSQSPSNKVTEKGKDVELRCDPISGHTALYWYRQSLGQGLEFLIYFQGNSAPDKSGLPSDRFSAERTGGSVSTLTIQRTQQEDSAVYLCASSYGGLAGAGETQYFGPGTRLLVL.

The rearrangement joins TRBV19 to TRBJ2-7; 10 bases match TRBD1. Trimming removed 5 bases from V and 3 bases from J; junction bases left unmatched: 10. The CDR3 length is 16 residues. The germline CDR1 and CDR2 sequences are LNHDA and SQIVND (reference sequence). CDR3 coding DNA: TGTGCCAGTAGTTCCAGGACAGGGGGAAGGTACTACGAGCAGTACTTC. Protein: CASSSRTGGRYYEQYF.

This rearrangement joins TRBV6-1 to TRBJ1-5, with D perhaps matching TRBD1 (5 bases). V was clipped by 0 bases and J by 8 bases, with 14 bases between them. Germline values: CDR1 MNHNS, CDR2 SASEGT. The CDR3 is made up of 15 amino acids. The CDR3 coding sequence is TGTGCCAGCAGTGAAGCCAACAGGTACTGGGAGCCCCAGCATTTT. Translated: CASSEANRYWEPQHF.

The chain uses TRBV11-3 and TRBJ2-7; TRBD1 aligns across 11 bases. Germline-derived CDR1 and CDR2 are SGHNT and YENEEA. V was clipped by 0 bases and J by 3 bases; unmatched bases: 1. The CDR3 is made up of 15 amino acids. CDR3 region: CASSLEGQGVYEQYF. CDR3 bases: TGTGCCAGCAGCTTAGAGGGACAGGGGGTCTACGAGCAGTACTTC.

The chain recombines TRBV20-1 with TRBJ1-2; D remains ambiguous. The V gene lost 2 bases and the J gene lost 6 bases, with 4 bases spanning the gap. Germline V gene data show CDR1 as DFQATT and CDR2 as SNEGSKA (reference sequence). The CDR3 runs to 10 residues. Written as DNA, the CDR3 is TGCAGTGCTAGATTCCATGGCTACACCTTC. It yields the protein CSARFHGYTF.

V usage is TRBV30 and J usage is TRBJ2-7, with 10 bases identical to TRBD2. CDR3 length equals 13 residues. Germline CDR1 reads GTSNPN; CDR2 reads SVGIG (reference sequence). V lost 7 bases, J lost 0 bases, and 3 bases stayed unmatched. The CDR3 sequence: CAFSGGNSYEQYF. The CDR3 DNA is TGTGCCTTTAGCGGGGGGAACTCCTACGAGCAGTACTTC.